The rows below give T cell receptor beta chains drawn from one sample of a study of identical twins. TCRdb analysed the 5' RACE reads with MiXCR anew, one entry per CDR3 protein. In the table there are about 790,000 distinct CDR3 sequences, 18% of which are singletons. A further study also used this sample, focusing on T cells expressing NK-cell markers.

Sequencing was carried out using PBMCs. The receptor set was obtained from a woman in her late teens or twenties in good health. Both conserved end residues are part of each CDR3. A D gene is named only where the DNA matches it firmly. Some rows have no size entry. The others give once, few or many, or a class for an expanded clone.

J: TRBJ2-3; size: few; V: TRBV12-3/TRBV12-4; D: -; CDR3: CASSYAGAGTDTQYF; DNA: TGTGCCAGCTCATACGCAGGCGCAGGCACAGATACGCAGTATTTT
J: TRBJ2-6; size: -; V: TRBV15; D: -; CDR3: CATSRGNSGTGANVLTF; DNA: TGTGCCACCAGCAGAGGGAACAGCGGAACTGGGGCCAACGTCCTGACTTTC
J: TRBJ1-2; size: -; V: TRBV5-1; D: TRBD1; CDR3: CASSMDRTNYGYTF; DNA: TGCGCCAGCAGCATGGACAGGACTAACTATGGCTACACCTTC
J: TRBJ1-2; size: -; V: TRBV5-6; D: -; CDR3: CASSFLAANYGYTF; DNA: TGTGCCAGCAGCTTCCTGGCAGCCAACTATGGCTACACCTTC
J: TRBJ2-7; size: few; V: TRBV20-1; D: -; CDR3: CSVQPGRSYEQYF; DNA: TGCAGTGTGCAGCCTGGCAGATCATACGAGCAGTACTTC
J: TRBJ2-4; size: few; V: TRBV28; D: -; CDR3: CASHGAGEAKNIQYF; DNA: TGTGCCAGCCACGGTGCAGGCGAAGCCAAAAACATTCAGTACTTC
J: TRBJ2-5; size: -; V: TRBV9; D: -; CDR3: CASSEGVDETQYF; DNA: TGTGCCAGCAGCGAGGGGGTTGACGAGACCCAGTACTTC
J: TRBJ2-6; size: -; V: TRBV5-4; D: TRBD2; CDR3: CASSELASGANVLTF; DNA: TGTGCCAGCAGCGAACTAGCGTCTGGGGCCAACGTCCTGACTTTC
J: TRBJ2-3; size: few; V: TRBV12-3/TRBV12-4; D: -; CDR3: CASSMEGLLDTQYF; DNA: TGTGCCAGCAGTATGGAGGGCCTGCTGGATACGCAGTATTTT
J: TRBJ2-1; size: -; V: TRBV7-2; D: TRBD2; CDR3: CASSHSGTSGSPNEQFF; DNA: TGTGCCAGCAGCCATTCCGGGACTAGCGGGAGCCCCAATGAGCAGTTCTTC
J: TRBJ1-2; size: -; V: TRBV7-9; D: TRBD1; CDR3: CASSLTQGTNGYTF; DNA: TGTGCCAGCAGCTTAACACAGGGGACGAATGGCTACACCTTC
J: TRBJ2-2; size: -; V: TRBV10-3; D: TRBD1; CDR3: CAISPGQNTGQLFF; DNA: TGTGCCATCAGTCCGGGACAGAACACCGGGCAGCTGTTTTTT
J: TRBJ2-1; size: -; V: TRBV25-1; D: -; CDR3: CASSDMWLDNEQFF; DNA: TGTGCCAGCAGTGATATGTGGTTGGACAATGAGCAGTTCTTC
J: TRBJ2-1; size: -; V: TRBV12-3/TRBV12-4; D: TRBD2; CDR3: CASTPLAGEGNEQFF; DNA: TGTGCCAGCACCCCTCTAGCGGGAGAAGGTAATGAGCAGTTCTTC
J: TRBJ2-3; size: -; V: TRBV5-5; D: -; CDR3: CASSRKGGTYTQYF; DNA: TGTGCCAGCAGCCGCAAAGGAGGCACATATACGCAGTATTTT
J: TRBJ2-5; size: many; V: TRBV12-3/TRBV12-4; D: -; CDR3: CASSRQEETQYF; DNA: TGTGCCAGCAGCAGACAGGAAGAGACCCAGTACTTC
J: TRBJ1-2; size: -; V: TRBV20-1; D: -; CDR3: CSARESFGTGYGYTF; DNA: TGCAGTGCTAGAGAGAGCTTCGGAACGGGCTATGGCTACACCTTC
J: TRBJ1-1; size: -; V: TRBV6-1; D: -; CDR3: CARLTGPEDTEAFF; DNA: TGTGCCAGACTAACAGGGCCAGAAGACACTGAAGCTTTCTTT
J: TRBJ2-3; size: -; V: TRBV5-1; D: TRBD2; CDR3: CASSSGTRTDTQYF; DNA: TGCGCCAGCAGCTCCGGGACTAGAACAGATACGCAGTATTTT
J: TRBJ2-2; size: few; V: TRBV5-1; D: TRBD1; CDR3: CASSFRTGNGELFF; DNA: TGCGCCAGCAGCTTCCGGACAGGGAACGGGGAGCTGTTTTTT
J: TRBJ2-5; size: few; V: TRBV10-1; D: -; CDR3: CASSDWTVKETQYF; DNA: TGCGCCAGCAGTGACTGGACAGTCAAAGAGACCCAGTACTTC
J: TRBJ1-2; size: few; V: TRBV7-3; D: -; CDR3: CASSLDPVGSGYTF; DNA: TGTGCCAGCAGCTTAGATCCCGTGGGATCTGGCTACACCTTC
J: TRBJ2-7; size: -; V: TRBV5-6; D: TRBD1; CDR3: CASTVRGTGLTYEQYF; DNA: TGTGCCAGCACCGTCAGGGGGACAGGGTTAACCTACGAGCAGTACTTC
J: TRBJ2-3; size: few; V: TRBV5-1; D: TRBD2; CDR3: CASSLARLAGVADTQYF; DNA: TGCGCCAGCAGCTTGGCGAGACTAGCGGGAGTAGCAGATACGCAGTATTTT
J: TRBJ2-5; size: few; V: TRBV20-1; D: -; CDR3: CSARDRRGFLETQYF; DNA: TGCAGTGCTAGAGATCGTCGAGGTTTTTTAGAGACCCAGTACTTC
J: TRBJ1-1; size: -; V: TRBV20-1; D: TRBD1; CDR3: CSANTGVGTEAFF; DNA: TGCAGTGCTAATACAGGGGTGGGGACTGAAGCTTTCTTT
J: TRBJ2-3; size: -; V: TRBV5-7; D: TRBD2; CDR3: CASSLGRPSRDTQYF; DNA: TGTGCCAGCAGCCTCGGGAGGCCATCACGGGATACGCAGTATTTT
J: TRBJ1-6; size: few; V: TRBV27; D: -; CDR3: CASSLSFPTDYSYNSPLHF; DNA: TGTGCCAGCAGTTTATCATTCCCTACCGATTACTCCTATAATTCACCCCTCCACTTT
J: TRBJ2-2; size: -; V: TRBV5-1; D: -; CDR3: CASSFFSPRLSLNTGELFF; DNA: TGCGCCAGCAGCTTCTTTAGTCCGAGACTCTCGTTGAACACCGGGGAGCTGTTTTTT
J: TRBJ1-4; size: few; V: TRBV5-5; D: -; CDR3: CASSEGGSWEKLFF; DNA: TGTGCCAGCAGCGAGGGGGGGTCATGGGAAAAACTGTTTTTT
J: TRBJ1-6; size: -; V: TRBV7-8; D: -; CDR3: CASSLVWGTQGSPLHF; DNA: TGTGCCAGCAGCTTAGTGTGGGGGACCCAAGGTTCACCCCTCCACTTT
J: TRBJ2-1; size: -; V: TRBV6-2/TRBV6-3; D: TRBD1; CDR3: CASSARDSSYNEQFF; DNA: TGTGCCAGCAGTGCCCGGGACAGCTCCTACAATGAGCAGTTCTTC
J: TRBJ2-7; size: -; V: TRBV5-1; D: -; CDR3: CASTRAQGSEQYF; DNA: TGCGCCAGCACCCGGGCTCAGGGGTCCGAGCAGTACTTC
J: TRBJ2-7; size: few; V: TRBV5-4; D: -; CDR3: CASSFRFSYEQYF; DNA: TGTGCCAGCAGCTTCCGGTTCTCCTACGAGCAGTACTTC
J: TRBJ2-7; size: -; V: TRBV5-6; D: -; CDR3: CASSFWRRPHEQYF; DNA: TGTGCCAGCAGCTTTTGGCGGAGACCCCACGAGCAGTACTTC
J: TRBJ2-1; size: -; V: TRBV10-3; D: TRBD2; CDR3: CAIAGLGPYNEQFF; DNA: TGTGCCATCGCGGGACTAGGTCCCTACAATGAGCAGTTCTTC
J: TRBJ2-3; size: -; V: TRBV6-6; D: -; CDR3: CASSSSGNTQYF; DNA: TGTGCCAGCAGTTCTTCAGGGAATACGCAGTATTTT
J: TRBJ2-1; size: few; V: TRBV5-1; D: -; CDR3: CASSLAQQFNEQFF; DNA: TGCGCCAGCAGCTTGGCCCAACAGTTCAATGAGCAGTTCTTC
J: TRBJ2-5; size: -; V: TRBV18; D: -; CDR3: CASSPPSRGHQETQYF; DNA: TGTGCCAGCTCACCACCTAGCAGGGGCCACCAAGAGACCCAGTACTTC
J: TRBJ2-2; size: few; V: TRBV20-1; D: -; CDR3: CSARDRGGTNTGELFF; DNA: TGCAGTGCTAGAGATCGGGGCGGCACGAACACCGGGGAGCTGTTTTTT
J: TRBJ2-7; size: -; V: TRBV7-9; D: -; CDR3: CASSFGTFREQYF; DNA: TGTGCCAGCAGCTTTGGGACGTTTCGCGAGCAGTACTTC
J: TRBJ1-2; size: -; V: TRBV30; D: -; CDR3: CAWSVRPGKLPSFGYTF; DNA: TGTGCCTGGAGTGTACGGCCGGGGAAACTTCCCTCCTTTGGCTACACCTTC
J: TRBJ2-7; size: -; V: TRBV10-2; D: -; CDR3: CASGPEQYF; DNA: TGCGCCAGCGGGCCCGAGCAGTACTTC
J: TRBJ2-1; size: -; V: TRBV6-1; D: TRBD2; CDR3: CAVSRTTSGKYNEQFF; DNA: TGTGCCGTGTCGCGGACGACTAGCGGGAAATACAATGAGCAGTTCTTC
J: TRBJ2-7; size: few; V: TRBV4-3; D: -; CDR3: CASSQVLGGTLYEQYF; DNA: TGCGCCAGCAGCCAAGTATTAGGGGGAACCTTATACGAGCAGTACTTC
J: TRBJ2-2; size: once; V: TRBV15; D: -; CDR3: CATSRGGANTGELFF; DNA: TGTGCCACCAGCAGAGGCGGGGCGAACACCGGGGAGCTGTTTTTT
J: TRBJ2-7; size: few; V: TRBV10-3; D: TRBD2; CDR3: CAISDPNRVFRGGPSYEQYF; DNA: TGTGCCATCAGTGACCCAAACAGGGTCTTCCGCGGGGGGCCTTCCTACGAGCAGTACTTC
J: TRBJ1-5; size: few; V: TRBV12-3/TRBV12-4; D: -; CDR3: CASSYSDRSNQPQHF; DNA: TGTGCCAGCAGTTACTCCGACAGGAGCAATCAGCCCCAGCATTTT
J: TRBJ2-3; size: -; V: TRBV11-2; D: -; CDR3: CASSLVPPPDTQYF; DNA: TGTGCCAGCAGCTTAGTACCACCCCCGGATACGCAGTATTTT
J: TRBJ2-1; size: -; V: TRBV10-1; D: TRBD2; CDR3: CASSEMSGRRGYYNEQFF; DNA: TGCGCCAGCAGTGAGATGAGCGGGAGGAGGGGATACTACAATGAGCAGTTCTTC
J: TRBJ2-5; size: -; V: TRBV7-3; D: -; CDR3: CASSGWRGETQYF; DNA: TGTGCCAGCAGTGGTTGGCGAGGGGAGACCCAGTACTTC
J: TRBJ2-5; size: many; V: TRBV12-3/TRBV12-4; D: -; CDR3: CASSPQRVEGETQYF; DNA: TGTGCCAGCAGTCCCCAGCGGGTTGAGGGGGAGACCCAGTACTTC
J: TRBJ2-7; size: few; V: TRBV7-9; D: TRBD1; CDR3: CASSLISDREYF; DNA: TGTGCCAGCAGCTTAATATCGGACAGGGAGTACTTC
J: TRBJ2-5; size: few; V: TRBV5-1; D: -; CDR3: CASSRDSGTQYF; DNA: TGCGCCAGCAGCCGCGACAGTGGGACCCAGTACTTC
J: TRBJ1-6; size: few; V: TRBV10-2; D: -; CDR3: CATLDSNYNSPLHF; DNA: TGCGCCACCCTAGACTCTAACTATAATTCACCCCTCCACTTT
J: TRBJ2-7; size: -; V: TRBV7-2; D: TRBD2; CDR3: CASSPVGLGLAYEQYF; DNA: TGTGCCAGCAGCCCCGTCGGTCTCGGACTAGCCTACGAGCAGTACTTC
J: TRBJ2-1; size: many; V: TRBV21-1; D: -; CDR3: CASSKLRRGNEQFF; DNA: TGTGCCAGCAGCAAACTTCGGAGGGGGAATGAGCAGTTCTTC
J: TRBJ1-2; size: few; V: TRBV7-2; D: -; CDR3: CASSQQDFYGYTF; DNA: TGTGCCAGCAGCCAACAGGATTTCTATGGCTACACCTTC
J: TRBJ1-2; size: few; V: TRBV5-1; D: -; CDR3: CASSNYERNYGYTF; DNA: TGCGCCAGCAGCAACTACGAAAGGAACTATGGCTACACCTTC